A single sample gave rise to the 6 T cell receptor beta chains below, sequenced in a study of PD-1 blockade in classical Hodgkin lymphoma. Following autologous stem cell transplantation, relapse occurred in every patient, and exposure to brentuximab vedotin varied. Method: immunoSEQ multiplex PCR; TCRdb's copy keeps in-frame clones and lacks some. The repertoire holds roughly 40,000 clones, with 75% to 90% as singletons. This specimen was peripheral blood mononuclear cells (PBMCs), taken at baseline. All receptors come from a human donor with classical Hodgkin lymphoma.

The V gene is TRBV19, the J gene TRBJ2-5; 8 bases agree with TRBD1. The J call is doubtful: the DNA matches TRBJ2-7 better. Germline loops: CDR1 LNHDA, CDR2 SQIVND (reference sequence). The CDR3 totals 15 residues. CDR3 coding DNA: TGTGCCAGTGGAACCACAGGGGGGTCCGGGTACGAGCAGTACTTC. Translation gives CASGTTGGSGYEQYF.

This sequence joins TRBV5-1 and TRBJ2-7; 11 bases are shared with TRBD2. Losses at the gene ends were 0 bases for V and 2 bases for J; bases not matched to a gene: 4. CDR1 and CDR2 from the germline V gene are SGHRS and YFSETQ. CDR3 size: 16 residues. The CDR3 spells CASSLAETSGTYEQYF. The CDR3 DNA reads TGCGCCAGCAGCTTGGCCGAGACTAGCGGGACCTACGAGCAGTACTTC.

The CDR3, as DNA: TGTGCCAGTAGTACCCTCGGGACAGGAGGAGACCAGCCCCAGCATTTT. It codes for CASSTLGTGGDQPQHF. The chain employs TRBV19 and TRBJ1-5, with TRBD1 identical over 8 bases. Per germline, CDR1 LNHDA and CDR2 SQIVND (reference sequence). V shed 4 bases, J shed 7 bases, and the junction held 12 bases outside the gene matches. This CDR3 region has 16 residues.

V is TRBV29-1 and J is TRBJ2-7; D is undetermined. With 7 bases removed from V and 2 bases from J, the gap between germline ends came to 18 bases. Germline V gives CDR1 SQVTM, CDR2 ANQGSEA. This CDR3 contains 14 residues. The CDR3 nucleotides read TGCAGCGATCATACCGCCTCTCGTGCCTACGAGCAGTACTTC. Translated: CSDHTASRAYEQYF.

In nucleotides, the CDR3 is TGTGCCAGCAGCACACAGCGGGGTGTCTACAATGAGCAGTTCTTC. This sequence encodes CASSTQRGVYNEQFF. The V call is TRBV4-2, the J call TRBJ2-1, with 7 bases that match TRBD2. The junction had 7 bases not matched to a gene; V was cut back by 5 bases and J by 3 bases. This CDR3 is 15 amino acids long. The V gene's germline CDR1 is LGHNA and CDR2 YNFKEQ.

The chain has TRBV6-6 and TRBJ1-5, with unresolved D. The germline gives CDR1 MNHNY, CDR2 SVGAGI (reference sequence). V lost 10 bases to trimming and J lost 7 bases, with 11 bases between them. The CDR3 totals 11 residues. The chain's CDR3 is CAIGVGQPQHF. CDR3 DNA: TGTGCCATCGGGGTCGGCCAGCCCCAGCATTTT.